This T cell receptor beta chain was recovered during a study of blood T cell repertoires in COVID-19 (dated by TCRdb to 2018 to 2020). Study-level background: Samples from collaborators originated in the United States, Italy and Spain and spanned both the acute and convalescent phases of COVID-19. Nearly every sample came with metadata listing a de-identified subject ID, COVID-19 status, age in years and sex. Samples came from the ongoing ImmuneRACE study (first 160 participants) plus 1,254 subjects from 6 global collaborators. Deeply sampled blood TCRbeta repertoires from subjects exposed to, actively infected with, or recovered from COVID-19 were included in the dataset. Where available, HLA class I and class II types were obtained from metadata supplied by the sample provider rather than from assay-based typing. The material from the prospective study consisted of cDNA or gDNA derived from T cells, B-cell-depleted T cells, or PBMCs. A freely available public database, intended as a resource for researchers studying the immune response to SARS-CoV-2, is where the repertoires were released.

The CDR3 numbers 16 residues from cysteine through phenylalanine. CDR3 DNA only is kept here, 48 bases in frame from base 1. V and J are trimmed by 4 bases and 6 bases, and the gene matches miss 10 bases of the junction. Per the germline V gene, KGHDR is the CDR1 and SFDVKD is the CDR2. TCRbeta CDR3 regions were amplified from genomic DNA by means of the immunoSEQ Assay, a bias-controlled multiplex PCR. On the study's bioinformatics: The number of nucleated cells in each sample was estimated from the amplification of reference gene primers within the assay. To quantify the absolute abundance of each unique TCRbeta CDR3 rearrangement, sequence reads were collapsed and filtered. For each sample, productive Simpson clonality was calculated by taking the square root of Simpson's diversity index across productive rearrangements. TCRdb limited this immuneACCESS table to in-frame rearrangements with V and J called. A share of clones is missing; checked studies link under half to unresolved V genes, and the rest is unexplained. V and J calls plus clone size are reproduced from that table; the DNA served to infer D and trimming. This sample holds around 250,000 clones; about 80% were observed only once. The ten largest account for around 4.1% of the sample.

Participants in the prospective study were enrolled through a virtual design, were aged roughly 18 to 100 years, and lived in fewer than 30 United States geographic areas. In the prospective study, cohorts were assigned on the basis of participant-reported clinical history obtained from a screening survey and a study questionnaire. In the prospective study, mobile phlebotomists collected whole blood, serum and a nasopharyngeal or oropharyngeal swab from each participant. Prospective study participants could optionally give additional blood draws and questionnaires over an approximately 2-month period. Before DNA extraction, blood samples from the prospective study were shipped at room temperature or frozen. This clone appeared a single time. Which antigen it targets is not known. Base qualities are not at hand, and no much larger clone is one base apart. Broader findings and caveats from the paper: Clinical and demographic metadata were provided uncurated, with the amount varying by source and participant.

This TCR derives from a man younger than 45 with acute COVID-19. Source material: PBMCs or T cells enriched from blood (not recorded which). Recombination joined TRBV24-1 with TRBJ2-1; 8 junctional bases match TRBD2. The CDR3: CATSDATAGELNEQFF. DNA sequence: TGTGCCACCAGTGACGCGACAGCGGGAGAACTCAATGAGCAGTTCTTC.